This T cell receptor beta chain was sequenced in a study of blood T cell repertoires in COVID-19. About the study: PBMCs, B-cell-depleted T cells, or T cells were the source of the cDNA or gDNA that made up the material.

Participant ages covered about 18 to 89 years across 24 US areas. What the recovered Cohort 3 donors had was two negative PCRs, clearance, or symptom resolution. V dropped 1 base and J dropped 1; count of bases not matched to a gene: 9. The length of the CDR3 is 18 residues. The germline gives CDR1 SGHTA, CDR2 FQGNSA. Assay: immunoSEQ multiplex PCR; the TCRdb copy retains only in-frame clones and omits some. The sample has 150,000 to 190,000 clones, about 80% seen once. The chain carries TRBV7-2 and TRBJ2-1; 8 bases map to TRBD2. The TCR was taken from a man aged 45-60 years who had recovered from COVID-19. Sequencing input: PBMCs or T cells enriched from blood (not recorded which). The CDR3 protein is CASSLVRGGGTSYNEQFF. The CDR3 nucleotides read TGTGCCAGCAGCTTAGTACGCGGCGGGGGGACTTCCTACAATGAGCAGTTCTTC.